The 30 T cell receptor beta chains below all came from one sample that was sequenced in a study of blood T cell repertoires in COVID-19. TCRdb's copy holds only in-frame clones and misses some; the assay was immunoSEQ multiplex PCR. Of some 87,000 clones in the sample, roughly 86% are singletons; the top ten hold roughly 15%. The specimen was peripheral blood. These receptors were obtained from a human donor in a cohort sampled during active COVID-19.

This chain links TRBV27 with TRBJ1-2, with 8 bases fitting TRBD1. The ends lost 4 bases at V and 8 bases at J; junction bases unmatched: 9. Germline V gene lookup returns CDR1 MNHEY and CDR2 SMNVEV (reference sequence). The CDR3 has 14 amino acids. The CDR3 region has the DNA TGTGCCAGCAGTTCCCGGACAGGGAGTTTGGGCTACACCTTC. Its translation: CASSSRTGSLGYTF.

V is TRBV5-4 and J is TRBJ2-1; 12 nucleotides line up with TRBD2. After removal of 3 bases from V and 6 bases from J, the junction contained 4 bases not matched to a gene. Germline CDR1 reads SGHNT; CDR2 reads YYREEE (reference sequence). The CDR3 sequence is 15 residues long. The CDR3 loop is CASSSASGGANEQFF. In nucleotides, the CDR3 is TGTGCCAGCAGCTCTGCTAGCGGGGGGGCCAATGAGCAGTTCTTC.

This clone was counted a single time. The rearrangement uses TRBV5-8 and TRBJ1-1; perhaps TRBD1 as D (6 bases). Germline V gene data show CDR1 as SGHTS and CDR2 as YDEGEE. Trimming shortened V by 0 bases and J by 8 bases, and 14 bases separated the two germline ends. This CDR3 has 14 residues. The DNA of the CDR3 is TGTGCCAGCAGCTTGGGCGAGGGGGTTATGGAAGCTTTCTTT. Its translation: CASSLGEGVMEAFF. Full variable domain (missing parts from reference TRBV5-8 and TRBJ1-1): EAGVTQSPTHLIKTRGQQATLRCSPISGHTSVYWYQQALGLGLQFLLWYDEGEERNRGNFPPRFSGRQFPNYSSELNVNALELEDSALYLCASSLGEGVMEAFFGQGTRLTVV.

The chain combines TRBV5-5 with TRBJ2-7; 8 positions match TRBD2. The junction had 6 bases not matched to a gene; V was cut back by 2 bases and J by 2 bases. This CDR3 spans 15 amino acids. Germline assignment: CDR1 SGHKS and CDR2 YYEKEE (reference sequence). The CDR3 sequence: CASSFSGVNAYEQYF. Written as DNA, the CDR3 is TGTGCCAGCAGCTTTAGCGGGGTTAACGCCTACGAGCAGTACTTC.

The chain carries TRBV30 and TRBJ1-4, with 7 bases fitting TRBD1. The J segment lost 9 bases and the V segment lost 3 bases, leaving 4 bases of the junction unmatched. Germline assignment: CDR1 GTSNPN and CDR2 SVGIG (reference sequence). The CDR3 sequence is 12 residues long. The CDR3 spells CAWSLTGKKLFF. The CDR3 DNA reads as TGTGCCTGGAGCTTGACAGGGAAAAAACTGTTTTTT.

The J gene is TRBJ2-1, the V gene TRBV6-5; D possibly corresponds to TRBD1 (6 bases). In germline, CDR1 is MNHEY, CDR2 SVGAGI. V was cut by 6 bases and J by 10 bases, with 19 bases left in between. This CDR3 region has 14 residues. CDR3 amino acids: CASRVGGPSWEQFF. The DNA for the CDR3 is TGTGCCAGCAGGGTAGGGGGTCCATCATGGGAGCAGTTCTTC.

The rearrangement joins TRBV27 to TRBJ1-6; D is uncertain. Germline values: CDR1 MNHEY, CDR2 SMNVEV (reference sequence). The CDR3 runs 16 residues. Trimming cost V 3 bases and J 9 bases, with 18 bases left between them. Here the CDR3 reads CASSFGSYYESSPLHF. DNA for the CDR3: TGTGCCAGCAGTTTTGGGAGCTATTACGAGAGTTCACCCCTCCACTTT.

V is TRBV7-8 and J is TRBJ2-7, with 13 bases aligning to TRBD2. The CDR3 runs to 16 residues. V was clipped by 4 bases and J by 3 bases; unmatched bases: 6. From germline, CDR1 is SGHVS and CDR2 FQNEAQ. The CDR3 region has the DNA TGTGCCAGCAGCTCGGGGACTAGCGGGGCCCACTACGAGCAGTACTTC. This gives the protein CASSSGTSGAHYEQYF.

The V call is TRBV25-1, the J call TRBJ1-1, with unresolved D. This CDR3 contains 14 residues. Deletions cut 1 base from V and 11 bases from J, with 17 bases between. The germline V gene has CDR1 MGHDK and CDR2 SYGVNS. CDR3 DNA sequence: TGTGCCAGCAGTGAATTTTTTGGGGAGAAAACGGCTTTCTTT. Amino acid sequence: CASSEFFGEKTAFF.

The V call is TRBV5-5, the J call TRBJ1-4, with D hard to call. The CDR3 is 14 residues long. Germline CDR1 SGHKS, CDR2 YYEKEE (reference sequence). V shed 0 bases and J shed 4 bases, with 7 bases lying between them. CDR3 coding DNA: TGTGCCAGCAGCTTGGTTTCAGTTAATGAAAAACTGTTTTTT. This gives the protein CASSLVSVNEKLFF.

The gene calls are TRBV2 and TRBJ1-6; perhaps TRBD1 as D (5 bases). V lost 8 bases, J lost 10 bases, and 18 bases lay in between. Germline V CDR1 and CDR2: SNHLY, FYNNEI. This CDR3 region has 14 residues. The DNA of the CDR3 is TGTGCCAGCGGAGTGTTGGAGGGGAGGTCACCCCTCCACTTT. Translated, it gives CASGVLEGRSPLHF. The full variable domain, rest sourced from reference TRBV2 and TRBJ1-6, is EPEVTQTPSHQVTQMGQEVILRCVPISNHLYFYWYRQILGQKVEFLVSFYNNEISEKSEIFDDQFSVERPDGSNFTLKIRSTKLEDSAMYFCASGVLEGRSPLHFGNGTRLTVT.

The V and J genes are TRBV7-2 and TRBJ2-7; 7 positions agree with TRBD1. The CDR3 length is 15 residues. CDR1 and CDR2 (germline): SGHTA, FQGNSA. Losses at the gene ends were 1 base for V and 2 bases for J; bases not matched to a gene: 5. CDR3 sequence (DNA): TGTGCCAGCAGCTTAGGGACAGGCCTTACCTACGAGCAGTACTTC. Translating gives CASSLGTGLTYEQYF.

For this clone: A junction end diverges from the germline sequence, so it may reflect a read error. V and J are TRBV19 and TRBJ1-1; D possibly corresponds to TRBD1 (6 bases). Per the germline V gene, CDR1 is LNHDA and CDR2 is SQIVND (reference sequence). There are 11 residues in the CDR3. The CDR3 loop is CASSIAGASEF. CDR3 coding DNA: TGTGCCAGTAGTATAGCAGGGGCCTCCGAATTT.

CDR3 bases: TGTGCCAGTAGTGCCAGGGCTGGAGGCTACACCTTC. This translates into CASSARAGGYTF. The chain uses TRBV19 and TRBJ1-2; a possible D gene is TRBD1 (5 bases). CDR1 and CDR2 from the germline V gene are LNHDA and SQIVND (reference sequence). Trimming left V 5 bases short and J 8 bases short, with 12 bases between. The CDR3 has 12 residues. The entire variable domain, with the rest obtained from reference TRBV19 and TRBJ1-2, is as follows: DGGITQSPKYLFRKEGQNVTLSCEQNLNHDAMYWYRQDPGQGLRLIYYSQIVNDFQKGDIAEGYSVSREKKESFPLTVTSAQKNPTAFYLCASSARAGGYTFGSGTRLTVV.

The chain carries TRBV6-1 and TRBJ2-1; TRBD1 matches 8 bases. CDR3 length: 18 amino acids. Germline V CDR1 and CDR2: MNHNS, SASEGT. V shed 4 bases, J shed 1 base, and the junction held 12 bases outside the gene matches. The CDR3 DNA is TGTGCCAGCAGTGCCCGACAGGGGACCTTATTTTCCTACAATGAGCAGTTCTTC. It is translated as CASSARQGTLFSYNEQFF.

The J gene is TRBJ2-2, the V gene TRBV2; D is unclear. V gave up 11 bases and J gave up 1 base, with 11 bases separating them. Germline lookup yields CDR1 SNHLY and CDR2 FYNNEI. CDR3 length: 13 amino acids. CDR3 loop: CASSYKNTGELFF. CDR3 in DNA: TGTGCCTCCTCCTATAAGAACACCGGGGAGCTGTTTTTT.

The sample holds a few counts of this clone. The chain combines TRBV3-1 (or the pseudogene TRBV3-2) with TRBJ1-5; no clear D. The V gene's germline CDR1 is LGHDT and CDR2 YNNKEL (reference sequence). Trimming took 2 bases from V and 6 from J, leaving 11 bases between them. This CDR3 has 14 residues. The CDR3 sequence: CASSQTGMAQPQHF. Here the CDR3 DNA reads TGTGCCAGCAGCCAAACGGGGATGGCTCAGCCCCAGCATTTT.

This sequence joins TRBV5-1 and TRBJ2-7, with 8 nucleotides matching TRBD1. The germline V gene has CDR1 SGHRS and CDR2 YFSETQ. V shed 2 bases and J 7 bases; nucleotides not matched to a gene: 11. The CDR3 covers 15 residues. The DNA of the CDR3 is TGCGCCAGCAGCTTCCAAGGGACAGGACTCTCGGAGCAGTACTTC. As protein: CASSFQGTGLSEQYF.

The chain recombines TRBV7-9 with TRBJ1-6; D is unclear. The V end was cut by 5 bases, the J end by 0 bases, with 11 bases between. Germline CDR1 and CDR2: SEHNR and FQNEAQ (reference sequence). This CDR3 is built from 16 residues. This CDR3 reads CASSPTGSSYNSPLHF. CDR3 sequence (DNA): TGTGCCAGCAGCCCAACTGGGAGCTCCTATAATTCACCCCTCCACTTT.

V is TRBV9 and J is TRBJ2-1, with D perhaps TRBD1 (6 bases). Germline V gene sequence: CDR1 SGDLS, CDR2 YYNGEE. The CDR3 length is 14 residues. Between the trimmed V and J ends, which lost 0 bases and 5 bases, there was a span of 9 bases. The CDR3 spells CASSVVAGDNEQFF. The CDR3 DNA follows: TGTGCCAGCAGCGTAGTGGCAGGGGACAATGAGCAGTTCTTC.

The V gene is TRBV18, the J gene TRBJ1-2; possible D gene TRBD1, 5 bases. From germline, CDR1 is KGHSH and CDR2 LQKENI. With 4 bases removed from V and 5 bases from J, the gap between germline ends came to 20 bases. The CDR3 is made up of 16 amino acids. The CDR3 coding sequence is TGTGCCAGCTCACGGACCATACAGGACACCGGATATGGCTACACCTTC. It yields the protein CASSRTIQDTGYGYTF.

The rearrangement uses TRBV27 and TRBJ2-7, with D perhaps matching TRBD2 (5 bases). Germline assignment: CDR1 MNHEY and CDR2 SMNVEV (reference sequence). Trimming left V 3 bases short and J 2 bases short, with 8 bases between. The CDR3 is made up of 13 amino acids. CDR3 sequence reads: CASSFGSAYEQYF. The CDR3 coding sequence is TGTGCCAGCAGTTTCGGTAGCGCCTACGAGCAGTACTTC.

V is TRBV7-3 and J is TRBJ2-5; 9 positions agree with TRBD2. The germline CDR1 and CDR2 sequences are SGHTA and FQGTGA. The CDR3 has 17 amino acids. The junction had 7 bases not matched to a gene; V was cut back by 1 base and J by 1 base. CDR3 sequence reads: CASSLRGSGGIQETQYF. The CDR3 region has the DNA TGTGCCAGCAGCTTAAGGGGTAGCGGGGGAATCCAAGAGACCCAGTACTTC.

The genes are TRBV18 and TRBJ1-4; 8 bases match TRBD1. The length of the CDR3 is 15 residues. Trimming took 6 bases from V and 7 from J; bases not matched to a gene: 10. Germline CDR1 and CDR2: KGHSH and LQKENI. Here the CDR3 DNA reads TGTGCCAGCTCCCTTGGAAGGGACAGGTCTGAAAAACTGTTTTTT. Its protein product is CASSLGRDRSEKLFF.

The J gene is TRBJ2-3, the V gene TRBV11-2; TRBD1 agrees at 7 bases. The CDR3 contains 11 residues. V was clipped by 11 bases and J by 8 bases; unmatched bases: 7. Looked up from germline, CDR1 is SGHAT and CDR2 is FQNNGV. In nucleotides, the CDR3 is TGTGCCTCTCAGGGGGTGGTTACGCAGTATTTT. Translating it yields CASQGVVTQYF.

This chain connects TRBV11-2 to TRBJ1-1, with unresolved D. The ends were cut back, 4 bases at V and 8 bases at J, with 11 bases in the middle. The V gene's germline CDR1 is SGHAT and CDR2 FQNNGV. This CDR3 is built from 12 residues. CDR3 protein: CASSWAGYEAFF. For the CDR3, the DNA is TGTGCCAGCAGCTGGGCAGGATACGAAGCTTTCTTT.

The chain combines TRBV18 with TRBJ1-6, with 7 bases identical to TRBD1. The V segment lost 4 bases and the J segment 9 bases; nucleotides outside the gene matches: 6. The CDR3 is made up of 14 amino acids. Germline loops: CDR1 KGHSH, CDR2 LQKENI. This CDR3 is CASSRDSSGSPLHF. The CDR3 region has the DNA TGTGCCAGCTCACGGGACAGCTCTGGTTCACCCCTCCACTTT.

This chain joins TRBV2 and TRBJ2-4; 7 bases map to TRBD1. The CDR3 consists of 15 residues. V lost 7 bases to trimming and J lost 1 base; unmatched junction nucleotides: 7. Germline values: CDR1 SNHLY, CDR2 FYNNEI. In DNA form, the CDR3 reads TGTGCCAGCAAAGACAGGGAGCGGGCCAAAAACATTCAGTACTTC. It codes for CASKDRERAKNIQYF.

The V gene is TRBV12-2, the J gene TRBJ2-7; the D call TRBD2 from the table was never checked on the DNA. TRBV12-2 is reported as a pseudogene. This CDR3 has 15 amino acids. The CDR3 DNA reads TGTGCAAGTCGCTTAAAGGGACTAGCCCCCAACGAGCAGTACTTC. It yields the protein CASRLKGLAPNEQYF.

The chain employs TRBV28 and TRBJ1-5, with D possibly TRBD1 on 5 matching bases. The germline V gene has CDR1 MDHEN and CDR2 SYDVKM. Deletions cut 6 bases from V and 4 bases from J, with 13 bases between. The CDR3 has 14 residues. CDR3 DNA sequence: TGTGCCAGCAGACGGGGGGGGACTAATCAGCCCCAGCATTTT. Residues: CASRRGGTNQPQHF.